The present entry profiles one T cell receptor (beta chain) with its context. The antigen is undetermined. The data are from a study of beta chain features in type 1 diabetes. Points from the study as a whole: TCRB CDR3 length was moderately but significantly reduced in all four CD4+ subsets of Type 1 diabetes patients. Insertions at VDJ junctions were less frequent in type 1 diabetes patients. These patients also deleted more nucleotides at the same junctions.

What was sequenced were expressed TCRB transcripts, since all of the isolated RNA had been reverse transcribed. Only in-frame clones appear in the TCRdb table, and some are missing; sequencing was by immunoSEQ multiplex PCR. The table includes hundreds of thousands of clones, roughly a tenth detected once. V dropped 5 bases and J dropped 4 bases, with 12 bases sitting between them. This CDR3 spans 14 amino acids. Looked up from germline, CDR1 is SEHNR and CDR2 is FQNEAQ (reference sequence). The authors took one heparinised blood draw, averaging about 116 mL, from each donor. Sample: naive CD4+ T cells from blood. The chain has TRBV7-9 and TRBJ2-1; D gene ambiguous. This TCR was sampled from a man aged 30 to 45 with type 1 diabetes. This CDR3 is CASSLQTVYNEQFF. CDR3 sequence (DNA): TGTGCCAGCAGCCTACAAACAGTTTACAATGAGCAGTTCTTC.